A selection of T cell receptor beta chains follows, all from one sample in a study of CD8+ T cells in alopecia areata. The data were produced by immunoSEQ multiplex PCR, yet TCRdb's version contains in-frame clones alone and is incomplete. Of 95,000 to 120,000 clones in the sample, under 60% are singletons; the top ten hold 20% to 25%. Sequencing used NKG2D-low CD8+ T cells sorted from blood. The source is a human donor with alopecia areata. Both conserved end residues are part of each CDR3. The D gene is left open where the match is weak. Clone size is given for some rows only: seen once, a few or many times, or a class if the clone is expanded.

V: TRBV7-7; size: .; J: TRBJ2-1; D: TRBD2; DNA: TGTGCTAGCAGCCCCCTCTTAGCGGGAGGGGCCGAGCAGTTCTTC; CDR3: CASSPLLAGGAEQFF
V: TRBV15; size: .; J: TRBJ1-5; D: .; DNA: TGTGCCACCAGCCCGAGGGGTAGCAATCAGCCCCAGCATTTT; CDR3: CATSPRGSNQPQHF
V: TRBV6-5; size: .; J: TRBJ2-7; D: TRBD1; DNA: TGTGCCAGCCTGAACAGGGGGCTAAACGAGCAGTACTTC; CDR3: CASLNRGLNEQYF
V: TRBV15; size: .; J: TRBJ1-5; D: .; DNA: TGTGCCACCAGCCCCCGCCGGACGGGGAATCAGCCCCAGCATTTT; CDR3: CATSPRRTGNQPQHF
V: TRBV28; size: few; J: TRBJ2-5; D: TRBD2; DNA: TGTGCCAGCAGTTGGGGACTAGCGGGGACCCAGTACTTC; CDR3: CASSWGLAGTQYF
V: TRBV27; size: .; J: TRBJ2-5; D: .; DNA: TGTGCCAGCAGCCCCAACCAGGAGACCCAGTACTTC; CDR3: CASSPNQETQYF
V: TRBV7-4; size: .; J: TRBJ1-1; D: .; DNA: TGTGCCAGCAGCTTAGTCTCCGGGGGGAACACTGAAGCTTTCTTT; CDR3: CASSLVSGGNTEAFF
V: TRBV28; size: .; J: TRBJ2-7; D: TRBD2; DNA: TGTGCCAGCAGTTTCAGACTAGCCTGGCACACCTACGAGCAGTACTTC; CDR3: CASSFRLAWHTYEQYF
V: TRBV7-6; size: .; J: TRBJ2-7; D: TRBD1; DNA: TGTGCCAGCAGCTTCTCGGCCCGGGACAGGGAAAATGTGCAGTACTTC; CDR3: CASSFSARDRENVQYF
V: TRBV7-9; size: .; J: TRBJ1-6; D: .; DNA: TGTGCCAGCAGCTTACGGGGATTTGAGGATTCACCCCTCCACTTT; CDR3: CASSLRGFEDSPLHF
V: TRBV6-6; size: .; J: TRBJ2-3; D: .; DNA: TGTGCCAGCAGTCTCCTAAGTAGTGGCGCGGATACGCAGTATTTT; CDR3: CASSLLSSGADTQYF
V: TRBV7-9; size: .; J: TRBJ2-1; D: .; DNA: TGTGCCAGCAGCTTAGTCGCACTCCTATACAATGAGCAGTTCTTC; CDR3: CASSLVALLYNEQFF
V: TRBV7-8; size: .; J: TRBJ2-1; D: TRBD2; DNA: TGTGCCAGCAGCCAGGGGCCGGGACTAGCGGGAGTGGAGCAGTTCTTC; CDR3: CASSQGPGLAGVEQFF
V: TRBV7-9; size: .; J: TRBJ2-3; D: .; DNA: TGTGCCAGCAGCTTAGTTGCAGATACGCAGTATTTT; CDR3: CASSLVADTQYF
V: TRBV29-1; size: .; J: TRBJ1-2; D: .; DNA: TGCAGCGTTCCCGGGACCGTGGTCGGGTATGGCTACACCTTC; CDR3: CSVPGTVVGYGYTF
V: TRBV15; size: .; J: TRBJ2-1; D: .; DNA: TGTGCCACCAGCAGAGCTTCCCAGGTCAATGAGCAGTTCTTC; CDR3: CATSRASQVNEQFF
V: TRBV4-1; size: .; J: TRBJ2-7; D: TRBD2; DNA: TGCGCCAGCAGCCAAGACCCTCAGCGGGGGAGCTCCTACGAGCAGTACTTC; CDR3: CASSQDPQRGSSYEQYF
V: TRBV28; size: few; J: TRBJ2-3; D: TRBD2; DNA: TGTGGCACAAAGGTCGGGACTAGTAAGACAGATACGCAGTATTTT; CDR3: CGTKVGTSKTDTQYF
V: TRBV4-1; size: .; J: TRBJ1-2; D: .; DNA: TGCGCCAGCAGCCAAGATGGACTTAACTATGGCTACACCTTC; CDR3: CASSQDGLNYGYTF
V: TRBV23-1; size: few; J: TRBJ2-7; D: TRBD1; DNA: TGCGCCAGCACCTCTACTGACCGGGACAGGAGTCGACCCTACGAGCAGTACTTC; CDR3: CASTSTDRDRSRPYEQYF
V: TRBV9; size: few; J: TRBJ2-5; D: TRBD2; DNA: TGTGCCAGCAGCCCGCAGATAGCGGGGCCCCAAGAGACCCAGTACTTC; CDR3: CASSPQIAGPQETQYF
V: TRBV4-1; size: few; J: TRBJ1-1; D: TRBD1; DNA: TGCGCCAGCAGCCAGGGGACAGGGGGATCTGAAGCTTTCTTT; CDR3: CASSQGTGGSEAFF
V: TRBV28; size: .; J: TRBJ2-7; D: .; DNA: TGTGCCAGCAGTTTAAACACCTACGAGCAGTACTTC; CDR3: CASSLNTYEQYF
V: TRBV6-5; size: .; J: TRBJ2-7; D: .; DNA: TGTGCCAGCAGAACAGCATATGAGCAGTACTTC; CDR3: CASRTAYEQYF
V: TRBV19; size: .; J: TRBJ2-1; D: .; DNA: TGTGCCAGTAGTACTGATTGGTACAATGAGCAGTTCTTC; CDR3: CASSTDWYNEQFF
V: TRBV4-1; size: few; J: TRBJ2-7; D: TRBD2; DNA: TGCGCCAGCAGTTCCGGGACTAGGATAGGCGAGCAGTACTTC; CDR3: CASSSGTRIGEQYF